This T cell receptor (beta chain) was recorded in a study of blood T cell repertoires in COVID-19. The protocol was immunoSEQ multiplex PCR, while the TCRdb copy is restricted to in-frame clones and leaves out a portion. The sample lists around 300,000 clones; over 80% were seen once. CDR3 length: 16 amino acids. Germline assignment: CDR1 LGHNA and CDR2 YNFKEQ. V dropped 8 bases and J dropped 4; count of bases not matched to a gene: 13. The source of this sequence is a man younger than 40 who had recovered from COVID-19. The J gene is TRBJ2-2, the V gene TRBV4-2; 7 positions agree with TRBD2. The sample taken for sequencing was PBMCs or T cells enriched from blood (not recorded which). CDR3 bases: TGTGCCAGCGCCCCGCTCCAGAGGGAGGGCACCGGGGAGCTGTTTTTT. Amino acid sequence: CASAPLQREGTGELFF.